One and the same sample provided the 17 T cell receptor beta chains below, sequenced in a study of cytomegalovirus exposure and HLA in healthy donors. Researchers ran the PCR with 60 Vbeta and 13 Jbeta primers. Data came from immunoSEQ multiplex PCR; TCRdb stores just in-frame clones and leaves some out. The table has 81,000 or so clones, 70% to 75% seen once; the top ten hold 4% to 5%. Sequenced input: PBMCs. All receptors derive from a man aged 55 to 70 in good health and CMV-seronegative.

The J gene is TRBJ2-7, the V gene TRBV7-9, with D possibly matching TRBD2 (5 bases). V was shortened by 5 bases and J by 3 bases, with 8 bases between the two germline ends. CDR3 length: 12 residues. CDR1 is SEHNR, CDR2 FQNEAQ, per germline (reference sequence). The CDR3 DNA is TGTGCCAGCAGCCCCGGGGACTACGAGCAGTACTTC. It translates to CASSPGDYEQYF.

The chain is built from TRBV27 and TRBJ1-6, with a weak D call TRBD1 (5 bases). The CDR3 loop spans 14 amino acids. V was clipped by 6 bases and J by 7 bases, with 13 bases between them. CDR1 is MNHEY, CDR2 SMNVEV, per germline (reference sequence). The CDR3 loop reads CASRRQRSNSPLHF. The CDR3 DNA reads TGTGCCAGCAGAAGACAGCGCTCGAATTCACCCCTCCACTTT.

This clone has just a few counts. This chain joins TRBV5-1 and TRBJ2-1, with 8 positions matching TRBD2. Trimming at V came to 4 bases and at J to 5 bases, leaving 8 bases not matched to a gene. CDR1 SGHRS and CDR2 YFSETQ come from the germline V gene. The CDR3 spans 15 residues. The chain's CDR3 is CASSRPAGGDNEQFF. CDR3 bases: TGCGCCAGCAGCCGCCCGGCGGGGGGCGACAATGAGCAGTTCTTC.

The V call is TRBV5-1, the J call TRBJ2-2, with TRBD2 identical over 13 bases. The CDR3 loop spans 17 amino acids. Trimming at V came to 4 bases and at J to 0 bases, leaving 3 bases not matched to a gene. The V gene's germline CDR1 is SGHRS and CDR2 YFSETQ. CDR3: CASSVGTSGANTGELFF. The CDR3 nucleotides read TGCGCCAGCAGCGTCGGGACTAGCGGGGCGAACACCGGGGAGCTGTTTTTT.

This clone was counted once. The CDR3: CASRGHSNTEAFF. CDR3 bases: TGTGCCAGCAGAGGACATTCGAACACTGAAGCTTTCTTT. This sequence joins TRBV27 and TRBJ1-1; TRBD1 is a possible D gene (5 bases). With 6 bases removed from V and 1 base from J, the gap between germline ends came to 9 bases. The CDR3 sequence is 13 residues long. CDR1 is MNHEY, CDR2 SMNVEV, per germline (reference sequence).

The V call is TRBV27, the J call TRBJ1-1; TRBD1 matches at 9 bases. This CDR3 is 14 amino acids long. CDR1 is MNHEY, CDR2 SMNVEV, per germline (reference sequence). Trimming at V came to 6 bases and at J to 4 bases, leaving 6 bases not matched to a gene. CDR3 nucleotides: TGTGCCAGCAGAAATACAGGGGGCGGCACTGAAGCTTTCTTT. Its translation is CASRNTGGGTEAFF.

CDR3 region: CAWSPGTGGAYNSPLHF. CDR3 DNA: TGTGCCTGGAGTCCTGGGACAGGTGGCGCCTATAATTCACCCCTCCACTTT. This chain connects TRBV30 to TRBJ1-6; 8 bases line up with TRBD1. Germline V gene lookup returns CDR1 GTSNPN and CDR2 SVGIG (reference sequence). This CDR3 has 17 residues. The trim removed 2 bases at V and 2 bases at J, leaving 8 bases unmatched.

The chain has TRBV19 and TRBJ2-2; TRBD2 agrees at 8 bases. J was trimmed by 6 bases and V by 5 bases; bases with no gene match: 8. The CDR3 has 15 residues. In germline, CDR1 is LNHDA, CDR2 SQIVND (reference sequence). The CDR3 sequence: CASSLTPGGAGELFF. Written as DNA, the CDR3 is TGTGCCAGTAGTCTCACGCCCGGGGGGGCCGGGGAGCTGTTTTTT.

This clone was picked up one time. The J gene is TRBJ2-7, the V gene TRBV30; 9 bases map to TRBD2. Germline CDR1 GTSNPN, CDR2 SVGIG (reference sequence). Germline trimming cut 8 bases from V and 6 bases from J; bases unmatched to any gene: 11. CDR3 size: 13 residues. The DNA for the CDR3 is TGTGCCGGCGCGATGGGGCGGGGGGGCGAGCAGTACTTC. Translation: CAGAMGRGGEQYF.

This chain links TRBV5-1 with TRBJ2-7, with a weak D call TRBD2 (6 bases). The CDR3 is 16 residues long. Germline assignment: CDR1 SGHRS and CDR2 YFSETQ. Trimming pared 4 bases from V and 0 bases from J, leaving 17 bases between. The CDR3 nucleotides are TGCGCCAGCAGCCCCCGTTCGGGCGGGGCCTCCTACGAGCAGTACTTC. Translated: CASSPRSGGASYEQYF.

The CDR3 loop is CASSVGPNTEAFF. Here the CDR3 DNA reads TGTGCCAGCAGCGTAGGGCCGAACACTGAAGCTTTCTTT. The chain joins TRBV9 to TRBJ1-1; D gene uncertain. This CDR3 comprises 13 residues. Trimming shortened V by 0 bases and J by 1 base, and 4 bases separated the two germline ends. The germline CDR1 and CDR2 sequences are SGDLS and YYNGEE.

The rearrangement uses TRBV5-8 and TRBJ1-2; 9 positions agree with TRBD1. Germline CDR1 and CDR2: SGHTS and YDEGEE. Trimming at V came to 6 bases and at J to 4 bases, leaving 13 bases not matched to a gene. This CDR3 spans 16 amino acids. This CDR3 reads CASTTDRGSISYGYTF. The CDR3, as DNA: TGTGCCAGCACGACGGACAGGGGCTCTATAAGCTATGGCTACACCTTC.

This chain connects TRBV2 to TRBJ2-3; 7 bases are a match to TRBD2. V gave up 6 bases and J gave up 6 bases; unmatched junction bases: 6. CDR3 size: 13 residues. CDR1 is SNHLY and CDR2 is FYNNEI in the germline V gene. Here the CDR3 reads CASRTGGWDTQYF. Written as DNA, the CDR3 is TGTGCCAGCAGGACGGGGGGATGGGATACGCAGTATTTT.

This sequence joins TRBV11-2 and TRBJ1-1, with 8 bases identical to TRBD1. The junction had 8 bases not matched to a gene; V was cut back by 5 bases and J by 0 bases. The CDR3 extends over 16 amino acids. CDR1 is SGHAT and CDR2 is FQNNGV in the germline V gene. The CDR3 bases are TGTGCCAGCAGCGTAACCCGGACAGGGATGAACACTGAAGCTTTCTTT. It translates to CASSVTRTGMNTEAFF.

This clone was seen a single time. This chain uses TRBV5-6 with TRBJ1-2; 10 bases map to TRBD1. Looked up from germline, CDR1 is SGHDT and CDR2 is YYEEEE. The V and J ends lost 4 bases and 7 bases, in that order; junction bases with no gene match: 10. The CDR3 extends over 15 amino acids. In DNA form, the CDR3 reads TGTGCCAGCAGCACCCAGGACAGGGGGGTCGGTGGCTACACCTTC. It encodes CASSTQDRGVGGYTF.

This clone was observed a single time. The J gene is TRBJ1-2, the V gene TRBV29-1; no definite D call. Between the trimmed V and J ends, which lost 5 bases and 0 bases, there was a span of 10 bases. Germline-derived CDR1 and CDR2 are SQVTM and ANQGSEA. There are 13 residues in the CDR3. The CDR3 protein is CSVRRAANYGYTF. CDR3 nucleotides: TGCAGCGTTCGGCGAGCGGCTAACTATGGCTACACCTTC. The entire variable domain, with the rest obtained from reference TRBV29-1 and TRBJ1-2, is as follows: SAVISQKPSRDICQRGTSLTIQCQVDSQVTMMFWYRQQPGQSLTLIATANQGSEATYESGFVIDKFPISRPNLTFSTLTVSNMSPEDSSIYLCSVRRAANYGYTFGSGTRLTVV.

The CDR3 nucleotides are TGTGCCAGCAGTGATGGGCTAGCGGGGGGGCCCGGATCGAATCAGTACTTC. It is translated as CASSDGLAGGPGSNQYF. The rearrangement links TRBV2 to TRBJ2-4, with 12 positions matching TRBD2. The J segment lost 12 bases and the V segment lost 3 bases, leaving 15 bases of the junction unmatched. The CDR3 totals 17 residues. Germline CDR1 SNHLY, CDR2 FYNNEI. Supplemented by reference TRBV2 and TRBJ2-4, the full variable domain reads EPEVTQTPSHQVTQMGQEVILRCVPISNHLYFYWYRQILGQKVEFLVSFYNNEISEKSEIFDDQFSVERPDGSNFTLKIRSTKLEDSAMYFCASSDGLAGGPGSNQYFGAGTRLSVL.